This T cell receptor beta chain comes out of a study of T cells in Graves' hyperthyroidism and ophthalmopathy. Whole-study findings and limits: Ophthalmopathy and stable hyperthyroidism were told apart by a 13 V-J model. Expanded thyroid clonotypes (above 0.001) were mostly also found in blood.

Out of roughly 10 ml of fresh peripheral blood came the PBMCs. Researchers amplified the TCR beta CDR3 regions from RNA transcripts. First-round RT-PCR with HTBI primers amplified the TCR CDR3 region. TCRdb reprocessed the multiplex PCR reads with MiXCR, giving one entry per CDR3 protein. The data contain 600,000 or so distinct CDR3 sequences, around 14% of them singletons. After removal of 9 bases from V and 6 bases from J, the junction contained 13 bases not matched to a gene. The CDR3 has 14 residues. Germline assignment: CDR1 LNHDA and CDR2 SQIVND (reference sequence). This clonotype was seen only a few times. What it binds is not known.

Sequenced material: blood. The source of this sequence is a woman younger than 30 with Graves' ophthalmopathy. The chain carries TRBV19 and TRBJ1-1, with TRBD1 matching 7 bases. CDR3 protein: CASYNRGGSPEAFF. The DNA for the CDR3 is TGTGCCAGCTACAACAGGGGAGGTTCCCCTGAAGCTTTCTTT.